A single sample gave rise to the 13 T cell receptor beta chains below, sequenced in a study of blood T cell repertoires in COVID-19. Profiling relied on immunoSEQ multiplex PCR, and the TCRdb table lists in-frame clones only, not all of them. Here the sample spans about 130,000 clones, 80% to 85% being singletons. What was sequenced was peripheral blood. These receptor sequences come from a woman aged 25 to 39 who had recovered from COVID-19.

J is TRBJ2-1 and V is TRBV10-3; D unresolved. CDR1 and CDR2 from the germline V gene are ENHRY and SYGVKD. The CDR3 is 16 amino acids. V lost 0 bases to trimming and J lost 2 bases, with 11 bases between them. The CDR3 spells CAISESNLVPYNEQFF. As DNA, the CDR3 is TGTGCCATCAGTGAGTCGAACCTAGTACCCTACAATGAGCAGTTCTTC.

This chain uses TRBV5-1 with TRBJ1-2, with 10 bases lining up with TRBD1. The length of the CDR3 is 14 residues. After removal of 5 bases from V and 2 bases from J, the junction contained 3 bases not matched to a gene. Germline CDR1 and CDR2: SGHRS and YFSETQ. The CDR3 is CASSPGQGNYGYTF. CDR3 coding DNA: TGCGCCAGCAGTCCGGGACAGGGGAACTATGGCTACACCTTC. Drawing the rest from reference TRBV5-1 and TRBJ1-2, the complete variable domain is KAGVTQTPRYLIKTRGQQVTLSCSPISGHRSVSWYQQTPGQGLQFLFEYFSETQRNKGNFPGRFSGRQFSNSRSEMNVSTLELGDSALYLCASSPGQGNYGYTFGSGTRLTVV.

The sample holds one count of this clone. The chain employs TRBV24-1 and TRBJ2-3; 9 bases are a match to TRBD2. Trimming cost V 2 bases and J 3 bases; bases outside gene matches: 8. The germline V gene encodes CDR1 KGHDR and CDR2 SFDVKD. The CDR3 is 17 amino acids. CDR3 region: CATSDSAGGPRTDTQYF. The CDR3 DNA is TGTGCCACCAGTGATTCGGCGGGAGGGCCGCGAACAGATACGCAGTATTTT.

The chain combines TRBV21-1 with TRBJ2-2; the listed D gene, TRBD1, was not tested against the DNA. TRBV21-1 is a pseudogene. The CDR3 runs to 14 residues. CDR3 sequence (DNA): TGTGCCAGCAGCCTACAGGGGGCGAGCGGGGAGCTGTTTTTT. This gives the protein CASSLQGASGELFF.

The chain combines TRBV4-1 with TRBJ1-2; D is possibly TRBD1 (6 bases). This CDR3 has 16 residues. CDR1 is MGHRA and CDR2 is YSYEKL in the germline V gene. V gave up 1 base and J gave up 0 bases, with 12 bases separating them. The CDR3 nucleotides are TGCGCCAGCAGCCAAGGCGCCACAGGGACTAACTATGGCTACACCTTC. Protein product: CASSQGATGTNYGYTF.

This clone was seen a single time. The CDR3 loop reads CASSRYSGYEQYF. CDR3 DNA: TGTGCCAGCAGTCGTTATTCCGGCTACGAGCAGTACTTC. The chain carries TRBV3-1 (or the pseudogene TRBV3-2) and TRBJ2-7, with unresolved D. Germline CDR1 is LGHDT and CDR2 is YNNKEL (reference sequence). The V and J ends lost 6 bases and 3 bases respectively, with 12 bases between them. This CDR3 has 13 amino acids.

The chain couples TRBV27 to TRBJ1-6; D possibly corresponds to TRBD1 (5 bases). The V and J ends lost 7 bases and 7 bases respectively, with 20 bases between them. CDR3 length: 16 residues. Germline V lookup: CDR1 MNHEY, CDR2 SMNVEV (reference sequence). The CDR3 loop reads CASMSRTGVSNSPLHF. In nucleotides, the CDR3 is TGTGCCAGCATGTCTCGGACGGGGGTCTCGAATTCACCCCTCCACTTT.

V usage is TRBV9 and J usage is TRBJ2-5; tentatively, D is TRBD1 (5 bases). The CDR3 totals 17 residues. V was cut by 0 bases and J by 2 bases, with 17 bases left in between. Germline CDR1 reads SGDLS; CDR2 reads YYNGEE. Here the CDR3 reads CASSVATRGRTQETQYF. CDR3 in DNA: TGTGCCAGCAGCGTAGCTACAAGGGGCAGAACTCAAGAGACCCAGTACTTC.

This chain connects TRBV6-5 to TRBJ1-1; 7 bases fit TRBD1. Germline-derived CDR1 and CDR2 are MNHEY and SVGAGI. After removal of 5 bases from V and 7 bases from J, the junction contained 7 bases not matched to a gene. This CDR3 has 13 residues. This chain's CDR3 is CASSTRTGDEAFF. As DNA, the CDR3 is TGTGCCAGCAGTACCCGGACAGGAGATGAAGCTTTCTTT.

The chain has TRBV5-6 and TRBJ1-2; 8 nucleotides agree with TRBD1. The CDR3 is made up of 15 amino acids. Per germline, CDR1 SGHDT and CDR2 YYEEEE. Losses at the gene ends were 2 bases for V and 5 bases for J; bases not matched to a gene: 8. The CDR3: CASSFLRTGGYGYTF. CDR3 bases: TGTGCCAGCAGCTTTCTCCGTACAGGGGGATATGGCTACACCTTC.

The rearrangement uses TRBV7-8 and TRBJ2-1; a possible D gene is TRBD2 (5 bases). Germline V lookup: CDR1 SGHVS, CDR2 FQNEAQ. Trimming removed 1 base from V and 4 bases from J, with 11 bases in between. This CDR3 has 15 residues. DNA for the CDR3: TGTGCCAGCAGCTTAGGAGGGATTCTATACAATGAGCAGTTCTTC. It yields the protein CASSLGGILYNEQFF.

The CDR3 reads CASSPYRDWAASPLHF. The CDR3 nucleotides are TGTGCCAGCTCACCGTATAGGGACTGGGCAGCTTCACCCCTCCACTTT. V gene TRBV18 combines with J gene TRBJ1-6, with D possibly TRBD1 on 5 matching bases. The CDR3 runs 16 residues. Germline loops: CDR1 KGHSH, CDR2 LQKENI. V was clipped by 3 bases and J by 9 bases, with 18 bases between them.

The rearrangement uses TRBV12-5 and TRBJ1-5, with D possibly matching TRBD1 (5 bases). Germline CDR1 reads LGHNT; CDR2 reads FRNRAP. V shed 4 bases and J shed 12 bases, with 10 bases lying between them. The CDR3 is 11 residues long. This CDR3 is CASGSSGYQHF. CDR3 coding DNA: TGTGCTAGTGGTTCCTCAGGGTACCAGCATTTT. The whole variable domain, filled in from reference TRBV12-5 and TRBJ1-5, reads DARVTQTPRHKVTEMGQEVTMRCQPILGHNTVFWYRQTMMQGLELLAYFRNRAPLDDSGMPKDRFSAEMPDATLATLKIQPSEPRDSAVYFCASGSSGYQHFGDGTRLSIL.